This T cell receptor (beta chain) came from a study of beta chain features in type 1 diabetes (dated by TCRdb to 2016 to 2019). For the wider study: Mean age, gender distribution, total cell number and subset yield were not different between patients and healthy donors. A total of 100 million to 140 million sorted cells were examined across all samples, and the number of cells per subset was strongly correlated with RNA yield. In the study, recently diagnosed type 1 diabetes patients and matched healthy donors were compared on the TCRB repertoires of their sorted circulating CD4+ T cell subsets. Naive and central memory subsets were obtained from all 28 donors, but regulatory and stem cell-like memory subsets were isolated from only 8 patients and roughly eight healthy donors.

The paper as a whole reports these results and caveats: The naive, central memory and regulatory TCRB repertoires appeared to resemble one another more closely among patients than among healthy donors. In all four CD4+ subsets, TCRB CDR3 length was moderately but significantly shorter in type 1 diabetes patients. Because cDNA was sequenced instead of genomic DNA, highly expressing activated cells could be over-represented, though the groups showed no difference in activation or CD3 levels. Because the HLA sub-analyses included only small numbers of individuals, any influence of HLA type on TCRB rearrangement was left unresolved. Patients with type 1 diabetes made fewer insertions and deleted more nucleotides at VDJ recombination sites, implying thymic rearrangement abnormalities. Shorter templates might be favored by PCR, yet because patient and control samples were amplified and corrected together, any such skew would affect both groups equally.

From each donor, a single peripheral blood sample of 90 to 150 mL on average was drawn into heparinised tubes. A BD FACSAria II and a panel including CD45RO, CCR7, CD25, CD127, CD95 and CD27 were used to sort naive, central memory, regulatory and stem cell-like memory CD4+ T cells. All sorted populations exceeded 98% purity. PBMCs were isolated right away by Lymphoprep density gradient centrifugation and were stained directly, without culture. So that batch effects would be minimized, each experiment stained and sorted samples in pairs, pairing one healthy donor with one patient. The entire amount of isolated RNA was reverse transcribed using the High Capacity cDNA Reverse Transcription Kit, so the sequenced TCRB transcripts were expressed ones. Deep immunoSEQ sequencing was performed on naive, central memory and regulatory T cell samples, with an average of about 4 million total reads per sample. Sorted cells were lysed in RLT buffer and RNA was extracted with DNase-treated RNeasy Micro or Mini kits, depending on cell number. Each cell subset was processed separately to prevent cross-contamination, with patient and healthy donor samples processed together. The immunoSEQ multiplex PCR was used to amplify TCRB sequences from cDNA, yielding 87-bp fragments that span the CDR3 region. Amplicons were sequenced on the Illumina HiSeq platform. In the original analysis: Synthetic template baselines were used to correct PCR bias computationally, reads within Hamming distance 2 were collapsed together, and singletons that could not be merged were discarded. Reads were aligned against IMGT to assign V, D and J genes, CDR3 length and insertions or deletions at six rearrangement sites. Within each subset, clonotype counts were normalized to the number of sorted cells before true diversity and Gini coefficients were calculated with the tcR R package. Repertoire sharing was quantified using the overlap coefficient calculated on TCRB nucleotide sequences. Out-of-frame TCRB sequences from naive cells were analyzed to stand in for the pre-selection repertoire. TCRdb took this table from immuneACCESS and kept in-frame rearrangements with V and J called. Such tables lack part of the clones; where checked against another copy, unresolved V genes explain under half of the gap, and the rest is unexplained. V, J and clone size are taken as reported in that table, and D and trimming were inferred from the DNA itself. Within this sample are 300,000 to 450,000 clones, with about 18% of them counted one time only. In total, the top ten clones hold around 0.045% of the sample.

V lost 3 bases and J lost 1 base, and the count of bases not matched to a germline gene is 3. CDR1 SGHRS and CDR2 YFSETQ were looked up in the germline V gene. The CDR3 measures 15 amino acids from cysteine to phenylalanine. Only the CDR3 part of the read is kept: 45 bases, read in frame from the first base. To note about this clone: Its binding antigen is unknown. Per-nucleotide qualities are absent, and no much larger clonotype sits a single base away.

Sequences were obtained from naive CD4+ T cells from blood. What the cell subset or site label conveys for this sample: true naive CD4+ T cells. This sequence was found in a woman younger than 30 in good health. The rearrangement joined TRBV5-1 to TRBJ2-3, and 9 bases in between align with TRBD2. The DNA sequence is given as TGCGCCAGCAGCTCTAGCGGGGAGCGCACAGATACGCAGTATTTT. Translated, this is CASSSSGERTDTQYF.